These 10 T cell receptor beta chains share one sample of origin, sequenced in a study of early T cells in non-severe SARS-CoV-2 infection (dated by TCRdb to about 2021). The library was prepared using 5' RACE. The run used a NextSeq 500. The public reads were run again by TCRdb, first through fastp at Q25 and then through MiXCR, and only productive beta chains were kept. Rows with a matching CDR3 protein are joined into one entry that keeps the most common DNA and genes. Within this sample are 77,000 or so distinct CDR3 sequences, with about 14% of them counted one time only. 3% to 5% of the sample is in the top ten clones. The material sequenced was whole blood, taken at baseline. These receptors originate from an adult who was a healthcare worker with PCR-confirmed SARS-CoV-2 infection or an uninfected control (not recorded which).

In this sample, this clonotype turned up many times. This sequence joins TRBV7-9 and TRBJ2-1, with a weak D call TRBD1 (5 bases). Between the trimmed V and J ends, which lost 5 bases and 13 bases, there was a span of 18 bases. This CDR3 is 13 amino acids long. In germline, CDR1 is SEHNR, CDR2 FQNEAQ (reference sequence). CDR3 sequence (DNA): TGTGCCAGCAGCCCCCCCGCCGACAGTCTCCAGTTCTTC. It translates to CASSPPADSLQFF.

This clonotype was observed many times. V and J are TRBV18 and TRBJ2-5; TRBD2 aligns across 7 bases. V shed 3 bases and J 2 bases; nucleotides not matched to a gene: 6. The CDR3 consists of 15 residues. Per germline, CDR1 KGHSH and CDR2 LQKENI. Here the CDR3 reads CASSPELALQETQYF. DNA of the CDR3: TGTGCCAGCTCACCGGAACTAGCGCTGCAAGAGACCCAGTACTTC.

The chain joins TRBV3-1 to TRBJ2-7; the match to TRBD2 covers 8 bases. The J segment lost 0 bases and the V segment lost 11 bases, leaving 6 bases of the junction unmatched. The CDR3 has 13 residues. Germline lookup yields CDR1 LGHDT and CDR2 YNNKEL (reference sequence). For the CDR3, the DNA is TGTGCCGCGGGGGGACTTAGCTCCTACGAGCAGTACTTC. Its protein is CAAGGLSSYEQYF.

This clonotype was seen a few times. V gene TRBV29-1 combines with J gene TRBJ2-3; no clear D gene. CDR1 and CDR2 (germline): SQVTM, ANQGSEA. This CDR3 is 14 amino acids long. Trimming stripped 4 bases from V and 0 bases from J, with 11 bases between. DNA for the CDR3: TGCAGCGTTGTCCCACCCCTTAGCACAGATACGCAGTATTTT. The encoded protein is CSVVPPLSTDTQYF.

This clonotype has only a few counts. This CDR3 is CASSPTGGLGEQYF. CDR3 bases: TGTGCCAGCAGCCCCACGGGGGGGCTCGGGGAGCAGTACTTC. The chain couples TRBV5-4 to TRBJ2-7, with TRBD2 identical over 8 bases. The CDR3 extends over 14 amino acids. Looked up from germline, CDR1 is SGHNT and CDR2 is YYREEE (reference sequence). V trimming: 4 bases; J trimming: 7 bases; junction bases outside the gene matches: 10.

This clonotype was found a few times. This rearrangement joins TRBV11-2 to TRBJ1-5; maybe TRBD1 (5 bases). Germline CDR1 and CDR2: SGHAT and FQNNGV. Deletions cut 6 bases from V and 5 bases from J, with 11 bases between. The CDR3 is 13 amino acids. CDR3 DNA sequence: TGTGCCAGCAGTTCGACAGTAGATCAGCCCCAGCATTTT. It is translated as CASSSTVDQPQHF.

This clonotype was counted a few times. The gene calls are TRBV5-1 and TRBJ2-1; 10 nucleotides line up with TRBD2. Germline V CDR1 and CDR2: SGHRS, YFSETQ. With 4 bases clipped from V and 5 bases from J, the junction kept 6 bases outside the gene matches. The CDR3 totals 15 residues. The CDR3 DNA reads as TGCGCCAGCAGCACTAGCGGGGCCTCTAACAATGAGCAGTTCTTC. This encodes CASSTSGASNNEQFF.

The chain couples TRBV7-2 to TRBJ2-7; 7 bases fit TRBD2. Unmatched junction bases numbered 6, after V lost 3 bases and J lost 7 bases. The CDR3 sequence is 13 residues long. From germline, CDR1 is SGHTA and CDR2 FQGNSA. CDR3 DNA sequence: TGTGCCAGCAGCTTCACATCCGGGGGGGAGCAGTACTTC. As protein: CASSFTSGGEQYF.

This chain joins TRBV28 and TRBJ2-3, with D tentatively TRBD1 or TRBD2 (5 bases each). V dropped 7 bases and J dropped 9 bases, with 14 bases sitting between them. Germline CDR1 is MDHEN and CDR2 is SYDVKM. CDR3 size: 12 residues. The CDR3 DNA reads as TGTGCCAGCACCCTAGCCCAGGGAACGCAGTATTTT. Amino acid sequence: CASTLAQGTQYF. The whole variable domain, remainder taken from reference TRBV28 and TRBJ2-3, is DVKVTQSSRYLVKRTGEKVFLECVQDMDHENMFWYRQDPGLGLRLIYFSYDVKMKEKGDIPEGYSVSREKKERFSLILESASTNQTSMYLCASTLAQGTQYFGPGTRLTVL.

The chain carries TRBV27 and TRBJ2-3; D may be TRBD2 (5 bases). The CDR3 is made up of 15 amino acids. The V and J ends lost 0 bases and 4 bases respectively, with 11 bases between them. The germline V gene encodes CDR1 MNHEY and CDR2 SMNVEV (reference sequence). CDR3 residues: CASSLSLLAADTQYF. Here the CDR3 DNA reads TGTGCCAGCAGTTTATCGCTCCTAGCTGCAGATACGCAGTATTTT.